Shown below are 2 T cell receptor beta chains from a single sample sequenced in a study of blood T cell repertoires in COVID-19. Produced via immunoSEQ multiplex PCR; TCRdb's table is partial and in-frame only. The data contain roughly 50,000 clones, over 75% of them singletons. The material sequenced was peripheral blood. The source is a man between 65 and 85 years old with acute or convalescent COVID-19.

The chain employs TRBV6-5 and TRBJ1-5, with D uncertain. Germline loops: CDR1 MNHEY, CDR2 SVGAGI. The length of the CDR3 is 12 residues. V gave up 8 bases and J gave up 9 bases, with 14 bases separating them. The CDR3 DNA follows: TGTGCCAGCTCAGGCCAACTGCGGCCCCAGCATTTT. Its translation is CASSGQLRPQHF.

This sequence joins TRBV30 and TRBJ1-2, with 7 bases identical to TRBD1. Trimming removed 7 bases from V and 5 bases from J; junction bases left unmatched: 10. The length of the CDR3 is 13 residues. The germline V gene has CDR1 GTSNPN and CDR2 SVGIG (reference sequence). Written as DNA, the CDR3 is TGTGCCTCCTCGACAGGGCGGTCTTATGGCTACACCTTC. Its translation: CASSTGRSYGYTF. Full variable domain (missing parts from reference TRBV30 and TRBJ1-2): SQTIHQWPATLVQPVGSPLSLECTVEGTSNPNLYWYRQAAGRGLQLLFYSVGIGQISSEVPQNLSASRPQDRQFILSSKKLLLSDSGFYLCASSTGRSYGYTFGSGTRLTVV.